This entry is about one TCR beta chain. Original handling: Estimation of nucleated cell counts relied on the amplification of reference gene primers. Repertoires were generated with immunoSEQ multiplex PCR, while TCRdb's copy carries only in-frame clones and drops some. That table gives V, J and clone size, and the DNA gave D and trimming. The table has about 350,000 clones, over 85% seen once. This specimen belongs to a study of blood T cell repertoires in COVID-19. Background on the study: Samples of COVID-19 (acute and convalescent) were obtained from the United States, Italy and Spain. PBMCs, B-cell-depleted T cells, or T cells provided the cDNA or gDNA that made up the material.

Seattle-derived patients entered the study during active infection and were followed longitudinally. The CDR3 is made up of 14 amino acids. The V and J ends lost 7 bases and 7 bases respectively, with 19 bases between them. Germline V gives CDR1 MNHEY, CDR2 SVGAGI. This TCR came from a woman aged 60-70 years with COVID-19, enrolled during active disease. V is TRBV6-5 and J is TRBJ1-1, with D perhaps TRBD1 (5 bases). Sequencing input: peripheral blood. CDR3 protein: CASIPGGVGLEAFF. The CDR3 DNA reads as TGTGCCAGCATTCCCGGAGGTGTGGGACTTGAAGCTTTCTTT.